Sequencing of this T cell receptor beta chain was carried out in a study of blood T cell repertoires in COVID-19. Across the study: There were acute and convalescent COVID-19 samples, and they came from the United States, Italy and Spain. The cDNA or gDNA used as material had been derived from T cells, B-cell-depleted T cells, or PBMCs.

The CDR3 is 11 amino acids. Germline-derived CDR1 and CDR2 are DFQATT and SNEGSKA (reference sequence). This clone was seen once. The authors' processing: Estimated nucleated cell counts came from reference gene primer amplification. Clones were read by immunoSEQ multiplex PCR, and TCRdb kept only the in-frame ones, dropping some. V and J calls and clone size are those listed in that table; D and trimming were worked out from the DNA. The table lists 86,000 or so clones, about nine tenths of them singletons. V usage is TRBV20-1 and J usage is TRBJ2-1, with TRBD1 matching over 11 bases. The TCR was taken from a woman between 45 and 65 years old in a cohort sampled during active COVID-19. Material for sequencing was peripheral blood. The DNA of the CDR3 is TGCAGCGTGGACAGGGGGCGGGTTCCGTTCTTC. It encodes CSVDRGRVPFF.